A selection of T cell receptor beta chains follows, all from one sample in a study of blood T cell repertoires in COVID-19. TCRdb's copy holds only in-frame clones and misses some; the assay was immunoSEQ multiplex PCR. The table has a few hundred thousand clones, 70% to 90% seen once; the top ten hold over 1.1%. Sequencing used peripheral blood. These receptors all stem from an elderly man with acute or convalescent COVID-19. Both conserved end residues are part of each CDR3. Fields, in order: J gene, D gene, V gene, clone size, CDR3 protein, CDR3 DNA. D genes are given only for firm matches. Size is omitted from some rows. Given values are once, few, many or a class for expanded clones.

J: TRBJ1-1
D: -
V: TRBV4-1
size: -
CDR3: CASSTRGKAEAFF
DNA: TGCGCCAGCAGCACAAGGGGGAAGGCTGAAGCTTTCTTT

J: TRBJ2-2
D: TRBD2
V: TRBV6-4
size: -
CDR3: CASASGANTGELFF
DNA: TGTGCCAGCGCTAGCGGGGCGAACACCGGGGAGCTGTTTTTT

J: TRBJ2-7
D: TRBD2
V: TRBV19
size: -
CDR3: CASGSGGPPRYEQYF
DNA: TGTGCCAGTGGGTCGGGAGGGCCTCCTCGCTACGAGCAGTACTTC

J: TRBJ1-1
D: -
V: TRBV29-1
size: -
CDR3: CSVELANTEAFF
DNA: TGCAGCGTTGAACTAGCGAACACTGAAGCTTTCTTT

J: TRBJ2-2
D: -
V: TRBV3-1/TRBV3-2
size: -
CDR3: CASSQEKRANTGELFF
DNA: TGTGCCAGCAGCCAAGAAAAGCGGGCGAACACCGGGGAGCTGTTTTTT

J: TRBJ1-2
D: -
V: TRBV6-5
size: -
CDR3: CASSFRRGGYTF
DNA: TGTGCCAGCAGCTTCCGCAGGGGTGGCTACACCTTC

J: TRBJ2-7
D: -
V: TRBV27
size: -
CDR3: CASSFMVGSRGPERQYF
DNA: TGTGCCAGCAGTTTCATGGTAGGCAGTCGAGGGCCGGAAAGGCAGTACTTC

J: TRBJ1-1
D: -
V: TRBV6-5
size: -
CDR3: CASGTDPNTEAFF
DNA: TGTGCCAGCGGGACTGACCCGAACACTGAAGCTTTCTTT

J: TRBJ2-7
D: -
V: TRBV5-4
size: once
CDR3: CASSNLTNRISYEQYF
DNA: TGTGCCAGCAGCAACCTGACTAATAGAATCTCCTACGAGCAGTACTTC

J: TRBJ2-2
D: TRBD2
V: TRBV7-3
size: -
CDR3: CASSLWTSGRSPGELFF
DNA: TGTGCCAGCAGCCTTTGGACTAGCGGGAGAAGCCCCGGGGAGCTGTTTTTT

J: TRBJ1-6
D: TRBD1
V: TRBV18
size: -
CDR3: CASSPNRGPSYNSPLHF
DNA: TGTGCCAGCTCACCCAACAGGGGACCCTCCTATAATTCACCCCTCCACTTT

J: TRBJ1-5
D: TRBD1
V: TRBV19
size: -
CDR3: CASSQGVSQPQHF
DNA: TGTGCCAGTAGTCAGGGGGTCAGTCAGCCCCAGCATTTT

J: TRBJ1-2
D: TRBD1
V: TRBV6-2/TRBV6-3
size: -
CDR3: CASSPEFQGVAYYGYTF
DNA: TGTGCCAGCAGCCCAGAGTTTCAGGGGGTCGCCTACTATGGCTACACCTTC

J: TRBJ2-1
D: TRBD1
V: TRBV28
size: -
CDR3: CASSPPLAGGTYNEQFF
DNA: TGTGCCAGCAGTCCGCCTCTCGCAGGGGGCACCTACAATGAGCAGTTCTTC

J: TRBJ1-3
D: -
V: TRBV9
size: -
CDR3: CASSFTGTASSGNTIYF
DNA: TGTGCCAGCAGCTTCACAGGAACTGCCAGCTCTGGAAACACCATATATTTT